This paragraph covers one TCR beta chain sequence. No antigen is known for it. Germline CDR1 and CDR2: MDHEN and SYDVKM. The CDR3 runs to 15 residues. V was clipped by 4 bases and J by 0 bases; unmatched bases: 4. The data were taken from a study of T cells in Graves' hyperthyroidism and ophthalmopathy. Overall study: Blood from the periphery was taken at initial diagnosis, before any treatment.

Amplification yielded TCR beta CDR3 regions, with RNA transcripts as the source. The TCR CDR3 was amplified in a first-round RT-PCR using the HTBI primer set. TCRdb independently ran MiXCR on the multiplex PCR reads; one entry per CDR3 protein. The sample has some 580,000 distinct CDR3 sequences; 16% are singletons. In making diagnoses, clinical symptoms, serum thyroxine and TRAb, thyroid ultrasound and orbital computed tomography were all used. The PBMCs were sourced from fresh peripheral blood (about 10 ml). Overall study findings and caveats: Median prediction lead before ophthalmopathy onset was roughly 6 months with the model.

The receptor was isolated from a woman aged 35 to 49 with Graves' ophthalmopathy. The V call is TRBV28, the J call TRBJ2-3; 7 bases align to TRBD2. Sequencing input: blood. Here the CDR3 reads CASSYLAASTDTQYF. The CDR3 DNA follows: TGTGCCAGCAGTTACCTAGCGGCCAGCACAGATACGCAGTATTTT. Drawing the rest from reference TRBV28 and TRBJ2-3, the complete variable domain is DVKVTQSSRYLVKRTGEKVFLECVQDMDHENMFWYRQDPGLGLRLIYFSYDVKMKEKGDIPEGYSVSREKKERFSLILESASTNQTSMYLCASSYLAASTDTQYFGPGTRLTVL.